Below, one TCR beta chain is given with its context. Original methodology: Estimates of nucleated cell counts were drawn from the amplification of reference gene primers. Libraries were prepared by immunoSEQ multiplex PCR; TCRdb keeps only in-frame clonotypes and omits some of them. Clone size and the V and J calls come from that table; the DNA yielded D and trimming. This table has 250,000 to 350,000 clones, about 81% appearing once. These data belong to a study of blood T cell repertoires in COVID-19. Study overall: Samples came from the United States, Italy and Spain, spanning acute and convalescent COVID-19.

Seattle enrolled patients during active infection and tracked them longitudinally. With V trimmed by 4 bases and J by 5 bases, 10 bases remained unmatched. The germline V gene has CDR1 SQVTM and CDR2 ANQGSEA. The CDR3 extends over 15 amino acids. Sequencing used peripheral blood. The chain joins TRBV29-1 to TRBJ2-5, with 10 nucleotides matching TRBD2. The sequence derives from a human donor with COVID-19, enrolled during active disease. The donor label of this sample is uncertain. CDR3 region: CSVGRTSGEGETQYF. The CDR3 DNA sequence: TGCAGCGTTGGTCGGACTAGCGGAGAGGGGGAGACCCAGTACTTC.